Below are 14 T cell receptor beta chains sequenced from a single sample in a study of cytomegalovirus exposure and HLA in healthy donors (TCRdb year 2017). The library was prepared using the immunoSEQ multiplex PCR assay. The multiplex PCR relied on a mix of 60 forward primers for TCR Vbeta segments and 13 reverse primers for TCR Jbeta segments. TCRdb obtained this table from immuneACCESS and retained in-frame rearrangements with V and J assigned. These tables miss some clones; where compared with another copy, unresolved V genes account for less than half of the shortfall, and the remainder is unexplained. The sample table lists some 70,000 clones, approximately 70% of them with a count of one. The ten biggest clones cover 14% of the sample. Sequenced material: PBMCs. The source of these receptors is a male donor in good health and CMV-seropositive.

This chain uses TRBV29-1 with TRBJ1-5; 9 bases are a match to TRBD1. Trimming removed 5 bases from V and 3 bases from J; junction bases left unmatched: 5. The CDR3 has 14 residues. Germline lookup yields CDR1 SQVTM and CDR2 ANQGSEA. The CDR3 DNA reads TGCAGCGTTTCCCGGGACAGGGTCAATCAGCCCCAGCATTTT. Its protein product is CSVSRDRVNQPQHF.

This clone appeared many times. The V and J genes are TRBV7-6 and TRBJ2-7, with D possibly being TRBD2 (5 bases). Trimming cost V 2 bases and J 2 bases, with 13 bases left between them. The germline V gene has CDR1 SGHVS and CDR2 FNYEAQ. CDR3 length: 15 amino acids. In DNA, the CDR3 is TGTGCCAGCAGCTTACTCCCGGGGAGCACCTACGAGCAGTACTTC. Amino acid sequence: CASSLLPGSTYEQYF.

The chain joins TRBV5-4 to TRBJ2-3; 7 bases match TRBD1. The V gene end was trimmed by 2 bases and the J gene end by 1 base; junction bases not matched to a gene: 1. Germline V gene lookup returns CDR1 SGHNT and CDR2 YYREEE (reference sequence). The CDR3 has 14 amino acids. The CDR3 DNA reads TGTGCCAGCAGCTTTGGACAGGGCACAGATACGCAGTATTTT. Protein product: CASSFGQGTDTQYF.

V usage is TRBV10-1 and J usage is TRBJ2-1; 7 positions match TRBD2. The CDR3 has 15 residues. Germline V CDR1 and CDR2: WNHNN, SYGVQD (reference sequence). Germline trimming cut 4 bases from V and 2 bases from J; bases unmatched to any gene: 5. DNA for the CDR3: TGCGCCAGCAGTGCAGGGACTACCCCCTACAATGAGCAGTTCTTC. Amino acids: CASSAGTTPYNEQFF.

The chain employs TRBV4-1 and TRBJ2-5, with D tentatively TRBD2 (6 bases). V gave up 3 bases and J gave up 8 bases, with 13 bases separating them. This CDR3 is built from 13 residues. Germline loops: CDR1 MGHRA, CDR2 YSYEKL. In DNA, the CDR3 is TGCGCCAGCAGCCAGATTAGCGGTGACACCCAGTACTTC. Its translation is CASSQISGDTQYF.

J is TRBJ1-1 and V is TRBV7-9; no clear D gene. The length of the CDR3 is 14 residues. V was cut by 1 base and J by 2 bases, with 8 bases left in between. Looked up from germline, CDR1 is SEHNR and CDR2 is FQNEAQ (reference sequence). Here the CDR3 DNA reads TGTGCCAGCAGCTTAGGTTACAGCAACACTGAAGCTTTCTTT. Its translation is CASSLGYSNTEAFF.

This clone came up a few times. This chain's CDR3 is CASSAAGTGITGELFF. DNA for the CDR3: TGCGCCAGCAGCGCGGCCGGGACAGGGATCACCGGGGAGCTGTTTTTT. The chain employs TRBV5-1 and TRBJ2-2, with 9 bases that match TRBD1. After removal of 4 bases from V and 4 bases from J, the junction contained 8 bases not matched to a gene. The CDR3 loop spans 16 amino acids. Germline V gives CDR1 SGHRS, CDR2 YFSETQ.

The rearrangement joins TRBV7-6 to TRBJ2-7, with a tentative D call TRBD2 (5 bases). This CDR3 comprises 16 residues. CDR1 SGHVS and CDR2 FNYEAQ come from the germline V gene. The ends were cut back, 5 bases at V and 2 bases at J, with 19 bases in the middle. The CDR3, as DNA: TGTGCCAGCAGCCCGAGGGTGTCCTCAACCCCCTACGAGCAGTACTTC. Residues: CASSPRVSSTPYEQYF.

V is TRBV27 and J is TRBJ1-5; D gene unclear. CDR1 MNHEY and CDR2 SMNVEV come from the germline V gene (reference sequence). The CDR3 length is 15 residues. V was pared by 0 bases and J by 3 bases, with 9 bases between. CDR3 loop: CASSLSSGVNQPQHF. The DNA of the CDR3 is TGTGCCAGCAGTTTATCGTCGGGAGTCAATCAGCCCCAGCATTTT.

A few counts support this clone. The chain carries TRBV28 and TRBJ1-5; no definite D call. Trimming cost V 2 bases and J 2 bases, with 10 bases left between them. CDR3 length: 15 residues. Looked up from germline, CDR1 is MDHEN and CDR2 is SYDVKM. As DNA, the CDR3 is TGTGCCAGCAGTTTAGGTCCACTGGGCAATCAGCCCCAGCATTTT. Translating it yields CASSLGPLGNQPQHF. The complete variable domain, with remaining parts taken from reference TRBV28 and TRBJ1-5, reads DVKVTQSSRYLVKRTGEKVFLECVQDMDHENMFWYRQDPGLGLRLIYFSYDVKMKEKGDIPEGYSVSREKKERFSLILESASTNQTSMYLCASSLGPLGNQPQHFGDGTRLSIL.

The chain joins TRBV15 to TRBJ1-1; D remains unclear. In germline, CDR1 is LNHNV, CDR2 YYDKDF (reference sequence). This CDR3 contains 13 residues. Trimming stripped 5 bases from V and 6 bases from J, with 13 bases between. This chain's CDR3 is CATSGQEGAEAFF. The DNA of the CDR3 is TGTGCCACCAGCGGGCAGGAGGGTGCTGAAGCTTTCTTT.

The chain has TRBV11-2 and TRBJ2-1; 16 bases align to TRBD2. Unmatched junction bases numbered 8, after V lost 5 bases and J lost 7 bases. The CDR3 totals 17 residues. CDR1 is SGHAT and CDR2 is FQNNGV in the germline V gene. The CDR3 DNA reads TGTGCCAGCAGCACGGGACTAGCGGGGGGGCCGGGGAATGAGCAGTTCTTC. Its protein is CASSTGLAGGPGNEQFF.

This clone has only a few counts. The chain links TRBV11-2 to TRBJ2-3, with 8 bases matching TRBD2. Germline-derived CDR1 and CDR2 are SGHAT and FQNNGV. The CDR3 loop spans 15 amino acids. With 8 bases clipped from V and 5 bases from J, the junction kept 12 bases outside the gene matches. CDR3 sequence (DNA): TGTGCCAGCGCTACGGGGGGGGGTAGTGGAGATACGCAGTATTTT. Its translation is CASATGGGSGDTQYF.

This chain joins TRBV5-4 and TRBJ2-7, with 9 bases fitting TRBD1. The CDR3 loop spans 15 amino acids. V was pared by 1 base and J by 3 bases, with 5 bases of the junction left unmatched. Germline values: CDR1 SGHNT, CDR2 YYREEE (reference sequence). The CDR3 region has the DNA TGTGCCAGCAGCTTGACCTCGACAGGGGGCTACGAGCAGTACTTC. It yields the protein CASSLTSTGGYEQYF.